The next 10 T cell receptor beta chains were all read from a single sample in a study of cytomegalovirus exposure and HLA in healthy donors. TCRdb's table, derived via immunoSEQ multiplex PCR, lists solely in-frame clones and lacks some. The sample includes under 400,000 clones, roughly 89% of them seen just once. Specimen: PBMCs. These receptors were collected from a woman in her late teens or twenties in good health and CMV-seronegative.

Concerning this clone itself: Different DNA sequences within this sample yield the same CDR3. The chain combines TRBV27 with TRBJ1-6; a weak D match, TRBD1 (6 bases). CDR1 is MNHEY and CDR2 is SMNVEV in the germline V gene (reference sequence). The CDR3 runs 14 residues. V lost 4 bases, J lost 7 bases, and 11 bases lay in between. The CDR3 coding sequence is TGTGCCAGCAGTTCGGGACAAAGCAATTCACCCCTCCACTTT. This codes for CASSSGQSNSPLHF.

Worth noting for this clone: An end of the junction does not agree with germline; a read error may underlie this. The chain carries TRBV2 and TRBJ2-3; 9 nucleotides match TRBD2. The CDR3 consists of 15 residues. Germline V CDR1 and CDR2: SNHLY, FYNNEI. The CDR3 nucleotides read TGTGCCAGCAGTGATGGGGGGACTAGCATAGATACGCAGTATTTT. It encodes CASSDGGTSIDTQYF.

This chain uses TRBV29-1 with TRBJ2-2; perhaps TRBD1 as D (5 bases). Germline V gene lookup returns CDR1 SQVTM and CDR2 ANQGSEA. The CDR3 covers 15 residues. Trimming shortened V by 0 bases and J by 4 bases, and 12 bases separated the two germline ends. CDR3 DNA: TGCAGCGTTGAAGATCTAGGGGCCAGCACCGGGGAGCTGTTTTTT. Translating gives CSVEDLGASTGELFF.

The rearrangement uses TRBV7-9 and TRBJ1-1; perhaps TRBD1 as D (5 bases). V was clipped by 5 bases and J by 1 base, with 14 bases between them. CDR3 length equals 15 residues. Germline V gene data show CDR1 as SEHNR and CDR2 as FQNEAQ (reference sequence). This CDR3 reads CASSPSGRGNTEAFF. The CDR3 coding sequence is TGTGCCAGCAGCCCCTCGGGTAGGGGGAACACTGAAGCTTTCTTT.

This chain uses TRBV30 with TRBJ2-2, with 9 bases identical to TRBD1. The CDR3 has 18 residues. The germline gives CDR1 GTSNPN, CDR2 SVGIG (reference sequence). The V and J ends lost 3 bases and 1 base, in that order; junction bases with no gene match: 12. CDR3 amino acids: CAWRVPGQGTRNTGELFF. CDR3 DNA: TGTGCCTGGAGGGTTCCGGGACAGGGAACACGGAACACCGGGGAGCTGTTTTTT.

The sample holds one count of this clone. The CDR3 bases are TGTGCCAGCAGGTCGGACTCCTCCTACGAGCAGTACTTC. It codes for CASRSDSSYEQYF. V is TRBV27 and J is TRBJ2-7; D may be TRBD2 (5 bases). From germline, CDR1 is MNHEY and CDR2 SMNVEV (reference sequence). This CDR3 has 13 residues. V lost 6 bases, J lost 0 bases, and 9 bases lay in between.

The V and J genes are TRBV7-3 and TRBJ2-2, with D perhaps TRBD2 (5 bases). The germline V gene has CDR1 SGHTA and CDR2 FQGTGA. The CDR3 length is 17 residues. V lost 1 base to trimming and J lost 0 bases, with 12 bases between them. The CDR3 nucleotides are TGTGCCAGCAGCTTAAGACCAGCGGCCGCGAACACCGGGGAGCTGTTTTTT. Translated: CASSLRPAAANTGELFF.

The V call is TRBV11-2, the J call TRBJ2-7; possibly TRBD2 for D (6 bases). The V and J ends lost 3 bases and 3 bases respectively, with 12 bases between them. Germline loops: CDR1 SGHAT, CDR2 FQNNGV. The CDR3 runs to 14 residues. CDR3 in amino acids: CASSFGGDSYEQYF. CDR3 nucleotide sequence: TGTGCCAGCAGCTTCGGCGGGGATAGCTACGAGCAGTACTTC.

V gene TRBV7-6 combines with J gene TRBJ2-1; D gene ambiguous. CDR1 is SGHVS and CDR2 is FNYEAQ in the germline V gene. V was clipped by 1 base and J by 6 bases, with 4 bases between them. CDR3 size: 12 residues. CDR3 loop: CASSLGANEQFF. CDR3 sequence (DNA): TGTGCCAGCAGCTTAGGGGCCAATGAGCAGTTCTTC.

V usage is TRBV4-2 and J usage is TRBJ1-2; tentative D call: TRBD1 (6 bases). V lost 3 bases, J lost 6 bases, and 11 bases lay in between. The CDR3 totals 13 residues. Germline CDR1 and CDR2: LGHNA and YNFKEQ. The CDR3 protein is CASSQQGRNGYTF. The CDR3 DNA reads as TGTGCCAGCAGCCAGCAGGGGCGTAATGGCTACACCTTC.